This T cell receptor (beta chain) was retrieved from a study of T cells in Graves' hyperthyroidism and ophthalmopathy. RNA transcripts were the template for amplifying TCR beta CDR3 regions. First-round RT-PCR of the TCR CDR3 relied on the HTBI primer set. Each CDR3 protein is one row after TCRdb ran MiXCR on the multiplex PCR reads. The table shows about 700,000 distinct CDR3 sequences, with approximately 42% occurring only once. The CDR3 is made up of 14 amino acids. CDR1 and CDR2 from the germline V gene are SGHVS and FNYEAQ. V was shortened by 3 bases and J by 6 bases, with 11 bases between the two germline ends.

The J gene is TRBJ2-2, the V gene TRBV7-6; D ambiguous. Material: peripheral blood or thyroid tissue (not recorded which). The sequence was obtained from an adult man with Graves' disease, either hyperthyroidism or ophthalmopathy (not recorded which). The chain's CDR3 is CASSLFNVAGELFF. CDR3 nucleotides: TGTGCCAGCAGCTTGTTTAATGTCGCCGGGGAGCTGTTTTTT. Full variable domain (rest looked up from reference TRBV7-6 and TRBJ2-2): GAGVSQSPRYKVTKRGQDVALRCDPISGHVSLYWYRQALGQGPEFLTYFNYEAQQDKSGLPNDRFSAERPEGSISTLTIQRTEQRDSAMYRCASSLFNVAGELFFGEGSRLTVL.